This TCR beta chain derives from a study of T cells in Graves' hyperthyroidism and ophthalmopathy. This clonotype was observed a few times. Germline V gives CDR1 MNHNS, CDR2 SASEGT. There are 14 residues in the CDR3. Trimming took off 7 bases at V and 0 bases at J, with 11 bases between the two ends. Amplified TCR beta CDR3 regions derived from RNA transcripts. First-round RT-PCR of the TCR CDR3 relied on the HTBI primer set. MiXCR was run by TCRdb on the multiplex PCR reads, yielding one entry per CDR3 protein. This sample has 500,000 to 650,000 distinct CDR3 sequences, with 15% to 20% found just once.

The V and J genes are TRBV6-1 and TRBJ2-3, with D unclear. The sequenced material came from blood. This receptor was taken from a woman aged 18 to 35 with Graves' ophthalmopathy. For the CDR3, the DNA is TGTGCCAGCATTGGGATTGCTAGCACAGATACGCAGTATTTT. This codes for CASIGIASTDTQYF.